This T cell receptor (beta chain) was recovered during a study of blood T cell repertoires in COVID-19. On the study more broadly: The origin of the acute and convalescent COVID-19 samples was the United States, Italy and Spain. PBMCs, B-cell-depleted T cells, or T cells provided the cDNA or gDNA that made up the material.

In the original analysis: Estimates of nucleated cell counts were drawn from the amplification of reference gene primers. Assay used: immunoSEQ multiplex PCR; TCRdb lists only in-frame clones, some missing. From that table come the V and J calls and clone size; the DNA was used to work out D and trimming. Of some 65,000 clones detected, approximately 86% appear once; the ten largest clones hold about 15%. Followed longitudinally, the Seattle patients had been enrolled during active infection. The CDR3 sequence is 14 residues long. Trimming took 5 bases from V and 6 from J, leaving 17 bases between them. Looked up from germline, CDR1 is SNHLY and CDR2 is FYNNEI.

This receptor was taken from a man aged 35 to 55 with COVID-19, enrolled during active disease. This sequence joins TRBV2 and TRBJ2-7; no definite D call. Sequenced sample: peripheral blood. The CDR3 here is CASSTLTDLSEQYF. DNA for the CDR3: TGTGCCAGCAGTACTTTAACAGACCTAAGCGAGCAGTACTTC.